A selection of T cell receptor beta chains follows, all from one sample in a study of blood T cell repertoires in COVID-19. TCRdb's table, derived via immunoSEQ multiplex PCR, lists solely in-frame clones and lacks some. Of about 400,000 clones listed, approximately 91% are singletons. Sequencing was carried out using PBMCs or T cells enriched from blood (not recorded which). The receptors derive from a woman aged 40-49 years with acute COVID-19. CDR3s include the opening cysteine and the closing phenylalanine or tryptophan. The order of the fields is J gene, D gene, V gene, clone size, CDR3 DNA, CDR3 protein. The D gene is left open where the match is weak. Clone size is given for some rows only: seen once, a few or many times, or a class if the clone is expanded.

TRBJ1-2	TRBD1	TRBV20-1	.	TGCAGTGCTAGTCGCCGGGACAGGGGGCCGGGCGGCTACACCTTC	CSASRRDRGPGGYTF
TRBJ2-1	.	TRBV2	.	TGTGCCAGCACAGGGCAGGCTTCCTACAATGAGCAGTTCTTC	CASTGQASYNEQFF
TRBJ2-5	TRBD2	TRBV5-1	.	TGCGCCAGCAGCTTGGTTTACCAGGCTAGCGGGATGGGCCAAGAGACCCAGTACTTC	CASSLVYQASGMGQETQYF
TRBJ2-7	.	TRBV11-2	.	TGTGCCAGCAGCTTACGCACAGGCTACGAGCAGTACTTC	CASSLRTGYEQYF
TRBJ2-3	TRBD1	TRBV5-4	.	TGTGCCAGCAGGCCAGGGACAGGGTTCACAGATACGCAGTATTTT	CASRPGTGFTDTQYF
TRBJ1-1	.	TRBV5-1	.	TGCGCCAGCAGCTTGGAATCCGGGAACACTGAAGCTTTCTTT	CASSLESGNTEAFF
TRBJ1-1	.	TRBV5-1	once	TGCGCCAGCAGCTTGGATCAGGGATCAAACACTGAAGCTTTCTTT	CASSLDQGSNTEAFF
TRBJ1-5	TRBD1	TRBV2	.	TGTGCCAGCAGAAGACAGGGAGCTTCGAGAGAGCCCCAGCATTTT	CASRRQGASREPQHF
TRBJ2-7	TRBD2	TRBV27	few	TGTGCCAGCAGTTTGGGTAGCGGGGGCTACGAGCAGTACTTC	CASSLGSGGYEQYF
TRBJ1-1	TRBD1	TRBV5-1	.	TGCGCCAGCAGCTTGGTTGCAGGGGGCGGAGCTGAAGCTTTCTTT	CASSLVAGGGAEAFF
TRBJ1-4	.	TRBV18	.	TGTGCCAGCTCACAATACAGGGAGACTAATGAAAAACTGTTTTTT	CASSQYRETNEKLFF
TRBJ2-6	TRBD1	TRBV19	few	TGTGCCAGTAGTCCCCACAGGGGTGGGGCCAACGTCCTGACTTTC	CASSPHRGGANVLTF
TRBJ1-3	.	TRBV7-2	.	TGTGCCAGCAGCCCTTTACCCTATAGGTCTAGCTCTGGAAACACCATATATTTT	CASSPLPYRSSSGNTIYF
TRBJ2-5	.	TRBV5-4	.	TGTGCCAGCAGCGTCCAGGGGATTGGCGAGACCCAGTACTTC	CASSVQGIGETQYF
TRBJ1-1	TRBD1	TRBV28	.	TGTGCCAGCCATTTCCGGGACAGCCGTTTTGAAGCTTTCTTT	CASHFRDSRFEAFF
TRBJ1-2	.	TRBV6-1	.	TGTGCCAGCAGACCCTCCCATCTAGACTATGGCTACACCTTC	CASRPSHLDYGYTF
TRBJ2-3	TRBD2	TRBV19	.	TGTGCCAGTAGTGTGTCGGGGGGGCGAGTAGATACGCAGTATTTT	CASSVSGGRVDTQYF
TRBJ1-1	.	TRBV11-3	.	TGTGCCAGCAGCTTAGGACTAAACGCTGAAGCTTTCTTT	CASSLGLNAEAFF
TRBJ1-6	.	TRBV19	.	TGTGCCTCCACCGCCAGGATCCTTAATTCACCCCTCCACTTT	CASTARILNSPLHF
TRBJ2-4	TRBD2	TRBV4-2	few	TGTGCCAGCAGCCAAGAGGGCGGGGGGGCCCCAAACATTCAGTACTTC	CASSQEGGGAPNIQYF
TRBJ2-1	.	TRBV11-3	once	TGTGCCAGCAGCTTAGTCAGGGGCTATGAGCAGTTCTTC	CASSLVRGYEQFF
TRBJ1-2	.	TRBV2	.	TGTGCCAGCAGTGATTCAGGATCCATAAACTATGGCTACACCTTC	CASSDSGSINYGYTF
TRBJ1-3	.	TRBV7-8	.	TGTGCCAGCACCCCCAGCGCAGGGGTCTCTGGAAACACCATATATTTT	CASTPSAGVSGNTIYF
TRBJ1-1	TRBD1	TRBV27	.	TGTGCCAGCAGTTTACGGACAGGATACACTGAAGCTTTCTTT	CASSLRTGYTEAFF
TRBJ1-1	TRBD1	TRBV27	few	TGTGCCAGCAGTTCGGGGACAGGGCAAGCTGAAGCTTTCTTT	CASSSGTGQAEAFF
TRBJ1-2	.	TRBV5-5	.	TGTGCCAGCAGCTTCGCCAGGGCCTACGAGGTAGATGGCTACACCTTC	CASSFARAYEVDGYTF
TRBJ2-5	TRBD2	TRBV5-4	.	TGTGCCAGCAGCTTACCGGGACTAGCGCGAGAGACCCAGTACTTC	CASSLPGLARETQYF
TRBJ1-1	.	TRBV19	.	TGTGCCAGTAGTATTCCAGCGATGAACACTGAAGCTTTCTTT	CASSIPAMNTEAFF
TRBJ2-3	.	TRBV2	.	TGTGCCAGCAGTGAAGCGCAGGCCCATAGCACAGATACGCAGTATTTT	CASSEAQAHSTDTQYF
TRBJ1-6	.	TRBV19	.	TGTGCCAGTAGTACATCAAGGAGCTCCTATAATTCACCCCTCCACTTT	CASSTSRSSYNSPLHF
TRBJ2-2	TRBD2	TRBV19	.	TGTGCCAGTAGTATTCTCTGGCTAGCGGAGAACACCGGGGAGCTGTTTTTT	CASSILWLAENTGELFF
TRBJ1-3	TRBD1	TRBV30	.	TGTGCCTGGGCGGGACAGTTCTCTGGAAACACCATATATTTT	CAWAGQFSGNTIYF
TRBJ1-3	.	TRBV7-9	once	TGTGCCAGCAGCTTTAGAGAGGAGGTGAACACCATATATTTT	CASSFREEVNTIYF
TRBJ1-2	TRBD1	TRBV19	.	TGTGCCAGTAGTACTAGCGGGACAGCTCCCGCCTATGGCTACACCTTC	CASSTSGTAPAYGYTF
TRBJ1-1	TRBD1	TRBV5-1	.	TGCGCCAGCAGCCCCGAGGGGACAGGCCCAACTGAAGCTTTCTTT	CASSPEGTGPTEAFF
TRBJ1-5	.	TRBV2	.	TGTGCCAGCAGCCCCGGGGGGGAGTTGGATCAGCCCCAGCATTTT	CASSPGGELDQPQHF
TRBJ1-1	.	TRBV19	.	TGTGCCAGTAGTTCCGGGATGATGAACACTGAAGCTTTCTTT	CASSSGMMNTEAFF
TRBJ2-2	TRBD1	TRBV7-9	.	TGTGCCAGCAGCTCCCGGACAGGGGCCCCCGGGGAGCTGTTTTTT	CASSSRTGAPGELFF
TRBJ2-5	.	TRBV15	once	TGTGCCACCAGCAGAGACGGGCAAGAGACCCAGTACTTC	CATSRDGQETQYF
TRBJ1-4	TRBD1	TRBV18	.	TGTGCCAGCTCACCGGTCGACAGGGGGAATGAAAAACTGTTTTTT	CASSPVDRGNEKLFF